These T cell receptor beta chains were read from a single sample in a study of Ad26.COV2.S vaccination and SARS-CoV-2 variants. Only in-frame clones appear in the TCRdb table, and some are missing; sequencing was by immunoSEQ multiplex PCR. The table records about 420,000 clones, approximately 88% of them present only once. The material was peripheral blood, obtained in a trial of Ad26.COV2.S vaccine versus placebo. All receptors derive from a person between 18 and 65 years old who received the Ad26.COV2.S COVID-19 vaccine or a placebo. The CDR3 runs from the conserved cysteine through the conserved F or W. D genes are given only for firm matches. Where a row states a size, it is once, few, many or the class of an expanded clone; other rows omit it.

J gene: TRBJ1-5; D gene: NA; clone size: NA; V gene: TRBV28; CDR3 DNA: TGTGCCAGCAGTTTATCAGGGGATTGGGATCAGCCCCAGCATTTT; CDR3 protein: CASSLSGDWDQPQHF
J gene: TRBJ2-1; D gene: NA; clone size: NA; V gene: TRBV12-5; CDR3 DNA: TGTGCTAGTGGTTTGTCGGACAATGAGCAGTTCTTC; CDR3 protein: CASGLSDNEQFF
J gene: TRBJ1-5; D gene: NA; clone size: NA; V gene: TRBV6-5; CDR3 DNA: TGTGCCAGCAGCCCCGTACTATTGAGCAATCAGCCCCAGCATTTT; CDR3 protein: CASSPVLLSNQPQHF
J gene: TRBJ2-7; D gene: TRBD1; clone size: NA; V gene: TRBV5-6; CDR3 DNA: TGTGCCAGCAGCTTCCCGGGACAGGGCTACGAGCAGTACTTC; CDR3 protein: CASSFPGQGYEQYF
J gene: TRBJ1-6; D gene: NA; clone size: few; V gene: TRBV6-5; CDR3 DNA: TGTGCCACCAAACCGGAGGTTCTATCATCACCCCTCCACTTT; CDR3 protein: CATKPEVLSSPLHF
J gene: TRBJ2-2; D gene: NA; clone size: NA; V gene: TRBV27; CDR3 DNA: TGTGCCAGCAGTTTTCTTATGGGGGCCGGCACCGGGGAGCTGTTTTTT; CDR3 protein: CASSFLMGAGTGELFF
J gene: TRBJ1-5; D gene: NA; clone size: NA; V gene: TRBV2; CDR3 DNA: TGTGCCTGTAGCGGAGTGGATCAGCCCCAGCATTTT; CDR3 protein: CACSGVDQPQHF
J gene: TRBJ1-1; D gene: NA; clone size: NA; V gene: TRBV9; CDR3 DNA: TGTGCCAGCAGCCCTTTCGCAGATTTGAACACTGAAGCTTTCTTT; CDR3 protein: CASSPFADLNTEAFF
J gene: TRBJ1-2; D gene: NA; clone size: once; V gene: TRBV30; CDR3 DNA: TGTGCCTGGAGTGTATTTTTGGGGACGGCTAACTATGGCTACACCTTC; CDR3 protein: CAWSVFLGTANYGYTF
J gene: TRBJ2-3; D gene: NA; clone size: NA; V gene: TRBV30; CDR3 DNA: TGTGCCTGGAGGGGGAACCGAGGCACAGATACGCAGTATTTT; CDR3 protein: CAWRGNRGTDTQYF
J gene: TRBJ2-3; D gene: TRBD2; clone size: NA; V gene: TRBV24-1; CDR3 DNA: TGTGCCACCAGTACACTAGCGGGGTTCACAGATACGCAGTATTTT; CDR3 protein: CATSTLAGFTDTQYF
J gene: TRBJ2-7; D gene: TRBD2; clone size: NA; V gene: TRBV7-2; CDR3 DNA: TGTGCCAGCAGCTTAATAGCGGGGGGGAACGAGCAGTACTTC; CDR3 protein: CASSLIAGGNEQYF
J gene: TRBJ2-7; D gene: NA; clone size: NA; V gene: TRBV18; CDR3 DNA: TGTGCCAGCTCACCTGGAGGGGGGGCGTACGAGCAGTACTTC; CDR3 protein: CASSPGGGAYEQYF
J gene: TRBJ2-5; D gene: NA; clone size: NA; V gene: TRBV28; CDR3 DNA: TGTGCCAGCAGCCGGCAGGGTCGGGGCATCCAGTACTTC; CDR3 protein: CASSRQGRGIQYF
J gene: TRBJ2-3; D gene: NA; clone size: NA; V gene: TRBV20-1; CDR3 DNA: TGCAGTGCTCTCCGGACAGTCACGCAGTATTTT; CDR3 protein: CSALRTVTQYF
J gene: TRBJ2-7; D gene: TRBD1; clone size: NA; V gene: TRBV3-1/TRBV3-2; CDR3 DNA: TGTGCCAGCAGCCACCAGGACAGGGATGGAGAGCAGTACTTC; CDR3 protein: CASSHQDRDGEQYF
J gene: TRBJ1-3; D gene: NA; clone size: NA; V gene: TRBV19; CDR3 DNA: TGTGCCAGTAGAGACCTCTCTGGAAACACCATATATTTT; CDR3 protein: CASRDLSGNTIYF
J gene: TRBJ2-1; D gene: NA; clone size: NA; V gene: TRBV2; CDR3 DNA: TGTGCCAGCAGTGAAGCGCTGGGGACCCAGCAGTTCTTC; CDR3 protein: CASSEALGTQQFF
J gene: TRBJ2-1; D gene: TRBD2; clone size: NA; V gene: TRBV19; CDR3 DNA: TGTGCCAGTAGCAATAGCGGGGGGCTCCCCTCGTCCTACAATGAGCAGTTCTTC; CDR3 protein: CASSNSGGLPSSYNEQFF
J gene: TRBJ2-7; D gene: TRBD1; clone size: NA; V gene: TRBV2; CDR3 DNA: TGTGCCAGCAAAGGGGACAGATCTACCGAGCAGTACTTC; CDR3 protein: CASKGDRSTEQYF
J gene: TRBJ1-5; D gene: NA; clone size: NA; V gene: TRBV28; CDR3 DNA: TGTGCCAGCAGTTGGCGTCGCAATCAGCCCCAGCATTTT; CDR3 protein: CASSWRRNQPQHF
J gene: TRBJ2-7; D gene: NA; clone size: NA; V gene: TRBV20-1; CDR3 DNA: TGCAGTGCCACTGACACGGTGGAGCAGTACTTC; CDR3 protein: CSATDTVEQYF
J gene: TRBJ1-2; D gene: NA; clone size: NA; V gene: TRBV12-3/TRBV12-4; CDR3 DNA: TGTGCCAGCAGTTTAAGGGCCCATGGCTACACCTTC; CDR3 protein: CASSLRAHGYTF
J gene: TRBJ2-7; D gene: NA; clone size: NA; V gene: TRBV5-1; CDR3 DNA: TGCGCCAGCAGCTTCCAACAAGGACGGGGCTTAGTGTCGGCCGAGCAGTACTTC; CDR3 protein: CASSFQQGRGLVSAEQYF
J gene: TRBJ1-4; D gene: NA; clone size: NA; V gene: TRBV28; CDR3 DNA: TGTGCCAGCAGTCCGGGACGGATTAATGAAAAACTGTTTTTT; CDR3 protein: CASSPGRINEKLFF
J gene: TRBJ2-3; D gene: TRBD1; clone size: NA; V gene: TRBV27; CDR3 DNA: TGTGCCAGCAGTCCAGACAGGGGCCACACAGATACGCAGTATTTT; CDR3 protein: CASSPDRGHTDTQYF
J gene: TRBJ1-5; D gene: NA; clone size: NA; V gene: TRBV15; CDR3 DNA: TGTGCCACCAGCAGAGATGGGGGGCCAGGGCAGCCCCAGCATTTT; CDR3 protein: CATSRDGGPGQPQHF
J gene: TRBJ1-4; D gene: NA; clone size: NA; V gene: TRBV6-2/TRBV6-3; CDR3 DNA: TGTGCCAGCACCCCCATCCGGGGCGAGGCTGAAAAACTGTTTTTT; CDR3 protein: CASTPIRGEAEKLFF
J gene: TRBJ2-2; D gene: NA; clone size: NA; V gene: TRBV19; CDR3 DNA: TGTGCCAGTTCAAAGTACACCGGGGAGCTGTTTTTT; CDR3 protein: CASSKYTGELFF
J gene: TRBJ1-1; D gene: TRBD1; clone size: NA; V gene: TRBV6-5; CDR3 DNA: TGTGCCAGCAGTACAGGACAGGGGTTGGGCACTGAAGCTTTCTTT; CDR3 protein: CASSTGQGLGTEAFF
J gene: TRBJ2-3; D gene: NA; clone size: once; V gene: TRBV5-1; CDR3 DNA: TGCGCCAGCAGCCAAGGGGGGGGAAATACGCAGTATTTT; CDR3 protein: CASSQGGGNTQYF
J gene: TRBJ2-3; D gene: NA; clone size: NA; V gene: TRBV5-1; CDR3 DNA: TGCGCCAGCAGCTTGTATGCCCCAATCACAGATACGCAGTATTTT; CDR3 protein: CASSLYAPITDTQYF
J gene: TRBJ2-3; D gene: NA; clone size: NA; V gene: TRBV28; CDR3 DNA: TGTGCCAGCAGTTTATTAGCCCTGGGGGATACGCAGTATTTT; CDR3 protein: CASSLLALGDTQYF
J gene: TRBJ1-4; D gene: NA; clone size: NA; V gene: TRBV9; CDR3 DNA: TGTGCCAGCAGCGTAGGCGAGGGGCCGTTCGAGGAAAAACTGTTTTTT; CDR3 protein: CASSVGEGPFEEKLFF
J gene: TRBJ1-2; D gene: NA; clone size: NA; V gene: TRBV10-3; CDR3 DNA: TGTGCCATCCGCGGGGTTGGGGAGGACTATGGCTACACCTTC; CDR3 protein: CAIRGVGEDYGYTF
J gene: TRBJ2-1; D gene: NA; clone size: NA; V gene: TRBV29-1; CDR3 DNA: TGCAGCGTTGCGAACTTTGGGTCGCCCCTCTACAATGAGCAGTTCTTC; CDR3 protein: CSVANFGSPLYNEQFF
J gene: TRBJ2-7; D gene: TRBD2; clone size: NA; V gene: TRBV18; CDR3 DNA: TGTGCCAGCTCACCCTGGACTAGCGGGGCCTACGAGCAGTACTTC; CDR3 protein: CASSPWTSGAYEQYF
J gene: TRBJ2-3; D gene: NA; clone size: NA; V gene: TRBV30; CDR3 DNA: TGTGCCTGGAGGACTGCTAGCACAGATACGCAGTATTTT; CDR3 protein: CAWRTASTDTQYF
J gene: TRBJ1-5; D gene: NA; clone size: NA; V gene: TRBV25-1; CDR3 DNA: TGTGCCAGCAATACAGGGAACAATCAGCCCCAGCATTTT; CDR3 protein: CASNTGNNQPQHF
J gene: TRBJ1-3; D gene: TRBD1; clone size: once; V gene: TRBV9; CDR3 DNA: TGTGCCAGCAGCGCGACAGGGTCGGGAAACACCATATATTTT; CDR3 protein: CASSATGSGNTIYF
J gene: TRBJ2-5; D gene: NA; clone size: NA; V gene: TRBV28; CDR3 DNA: TGTGCCAGCAGTTTAACCCAGGGCCTGGAGACCCAGTACTTC; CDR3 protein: CASSLTQGLETQYF
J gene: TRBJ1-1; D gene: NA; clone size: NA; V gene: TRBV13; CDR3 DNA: TGTGCCAGCAGCTTAGAACGAGCCAGGCTGGACACTGAAGCTTTCTTT; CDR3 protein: CASSLERARLDTEAFF
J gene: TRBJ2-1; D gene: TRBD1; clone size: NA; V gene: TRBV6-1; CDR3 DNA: TGTGCCAGCAGTGAGTGGTCAGGGGGCTCCTACAATGAGCAGTTCTTC; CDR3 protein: CASSEWSGGSYNEQFF
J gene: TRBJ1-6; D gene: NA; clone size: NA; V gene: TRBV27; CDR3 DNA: TGTGCCAGCAGTTTAAGGCTTGGTCTAAATTCACCCCTCCACTTT; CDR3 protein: CASSLRLGLNSPLHF
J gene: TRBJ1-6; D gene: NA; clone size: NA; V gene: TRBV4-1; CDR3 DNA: TGCGCCAGCAGCCAAGATCTCGGTTCCCCTAGGGGTTCACCCCTCCACTTT; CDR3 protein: CASSQDLGSPRGSPLHF
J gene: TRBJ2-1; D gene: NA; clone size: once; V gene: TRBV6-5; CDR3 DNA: TGTGCCAGCAGTCCCCAGGGTTTCTATGAGCAGTTCTTC; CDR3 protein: CASSPQGFYEQFF
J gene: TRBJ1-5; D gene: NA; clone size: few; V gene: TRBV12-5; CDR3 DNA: TGTGCTAGTGGTTTGAATAGCAATCAGCCCCAGCATTTT; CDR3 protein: CASGLNSNQPQHF
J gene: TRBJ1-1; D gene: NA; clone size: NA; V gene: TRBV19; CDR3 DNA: TGTGCCAGTAGTGTCGGGGCGAACACTGAAGCTTTCTTT; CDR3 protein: CASSVGANTEAFF
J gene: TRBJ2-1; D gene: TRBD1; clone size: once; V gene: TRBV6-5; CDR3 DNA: TGTGCCAGTGGACAGGGGGCGGGCAATGAGCAGTTCTTC; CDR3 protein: CASGQGAGNEQFF